This record concerns one TCR beta chain sequence. No antigen is known for it. The data originate from a study of T cells in Graves' hyperthyroidism and ophthalmopathy. The study's findings and limits: Ophthalmopathy was separated from stable hyperthyroidism by a 13 V-J model. Blood also contained most expanded thyroid clonotypes above 0.001.

Any patient presenting with uncontrolled infection, other autoimmune disease, pregnancy or lactation was left out. Each diagnosis drew on symptoms, thyroxine, TRAb, thyroid ultrasound and orbital computed tomography findings. The CDR3 sequence is 17 residues long. Germline V gene sequence: CDR1 DFQATT, CDR2 SNEGSKA (reference sequence). Trimming left V 6 bases short and J 2 bases short, with 22 bases between. Using RNA transcripts as the source, TCR beta CDR3 regions were amplified. Primed by the HTBI set, a first-round RT-PCR was run on the TCR CDR3. TCRdb processed the multiplex PCR reads anew with MiXCR; each CDR3 protein has one entry. The top ten hold over 15% of the sample, which has 550,000 to 600,000 distinct CDR3 sequences, 40% to 55% seen once.

This sequence was found in an adult woman with Graves' disease, either hyperthyroidism or ophthalmopathy (not recorded which). This sequence joins TRBV20-1 and TRBJ2-2, with D maybe TRBD1 (6 bases). Sequencing used peripheral blood or thyroid tissue (not recorded which). In DNA form, the CDR3 reads TGCAGTGCGTCAGGGGATCGGCAGCCGATTAACACCGGGGAGCTGTTTTTT. Translation gives CSASGDRQPINTGELFF.